This T cell receptor (beta chain) was obtained from a study of a mutant IDH1 vaccine in newly diagnosed glioma. Profiled with immunoSEQ multiplex PCR; TCRdb holds only in-frame clones, not every one. The sample has about 26,000 clones; roughly 84% are singletons. V dropped 2 bases and J dropped 9; count of bases not matched to a gene: 3. The CDR3 is 15 residues long. The germline gives CDR1 SGHDT, CDR2 YYEEEE. The time point: week 5, during vaccination. Alongside topical imiquimod, each dose of vaccine comprised 300 ug of mutant IDH1 20-mer peptide. This clone was detected only once. No antigen is known for it.

The sequences come from PBMCs, collected from a glioma patient whose treatment included an IDH1 peptide vaccine. The chain joins TRBV5-6 to TRBJ2-1, with 15 positions matching TRBD2. The receptor was derived from a man aged 40-55 years with glioma. Some clones in this sample may be carry-over from other donors' samples. In DNA form, the CDR3 reads TGTGCCAGCAGCTTTGCGGGACTAGCGGGGGGTGAGCAGTTCTTC. Its translation is CASSFAGLAGGEQFF. The whole variable domain, filled in from reference TRBV5-6 and TRBJ2-1, reads DAGVTQSPTHLIKTRGQQVTLRCSPKSGHDTVSWYQQALGQGPQFIFQYYEEEERQRGNFPDRFSGHQFPNYSSELNVNALLLGDSALYLCASSFAGLAGGEQFFGPGTRLTVL.